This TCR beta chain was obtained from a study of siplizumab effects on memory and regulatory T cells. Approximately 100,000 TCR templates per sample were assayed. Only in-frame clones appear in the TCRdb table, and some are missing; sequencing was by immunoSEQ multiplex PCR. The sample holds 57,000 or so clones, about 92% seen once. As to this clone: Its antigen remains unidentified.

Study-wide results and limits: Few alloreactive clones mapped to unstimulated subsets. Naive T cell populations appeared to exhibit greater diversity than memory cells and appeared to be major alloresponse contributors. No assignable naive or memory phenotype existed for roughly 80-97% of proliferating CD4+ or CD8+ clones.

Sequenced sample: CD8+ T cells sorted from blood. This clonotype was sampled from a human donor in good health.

The CDR3 DNA reads as TGTGCCAGCAGCTTGGTATGGGAGGCTGAAGCTTTCTTT. Its translation: CASSLVWEAEAFF. V is TRBV7-9 and J is TRBJ1-1, with D unresolved. The CDR3 has 13 residues. Trimming cost V 3 bases and J 6 bases, with 11 bases left between them. The germline gives CDR1 SEHNR, CDR2 FQNEAQ (reference sequence).